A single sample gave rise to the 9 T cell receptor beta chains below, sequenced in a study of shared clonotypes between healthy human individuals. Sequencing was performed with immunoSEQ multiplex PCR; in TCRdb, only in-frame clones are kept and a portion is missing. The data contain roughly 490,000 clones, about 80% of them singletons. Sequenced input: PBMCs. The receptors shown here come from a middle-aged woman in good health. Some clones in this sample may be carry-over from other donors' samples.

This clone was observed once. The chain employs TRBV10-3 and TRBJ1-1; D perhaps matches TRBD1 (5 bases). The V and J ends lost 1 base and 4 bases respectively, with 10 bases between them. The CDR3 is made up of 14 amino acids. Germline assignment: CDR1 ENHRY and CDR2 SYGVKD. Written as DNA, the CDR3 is TGTGCCATCAGTGAGTATACAGGAGGCACTGAAGCTTTCTTT. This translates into CAISEYTGGTEAFF.

This CDR3 reads CASSIRGDNTGELFF. In DNA form, the CDR3 reads TGTGCCAGTAGTATTAGGGGCGACAACACCGGGGAGCTGTTTTTT. This chain uses TRBV19 with TRBJ2-2; D may be TRBD1 (5 bases). The CDR3 extends over 15 amino acids. The germline V and J ends were trimmed by 3 bases and 2 bases, with 10 bases remaining between them. CDR1 and CDR2 (germline): LNHDA, SQIVND (reference sequence).

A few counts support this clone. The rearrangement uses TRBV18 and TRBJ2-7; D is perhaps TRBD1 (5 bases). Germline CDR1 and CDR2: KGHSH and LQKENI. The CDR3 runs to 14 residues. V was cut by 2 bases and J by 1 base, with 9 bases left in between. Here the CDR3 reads CASSPKDISYEQYF. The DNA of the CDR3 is TGTGCCAGCTCACCAAAGGACATTTCCTACGAGCAGTACTTC.

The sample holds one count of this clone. Here the CDR3 DNA reads TGTGCCAGCAGTGAACAAAGCTCTGGAAACACCATATATTTT. It specifies CASSEQSSGNTIYF. The chain combines TRBV2 with TRBJ1-3, with D unclear. The CDR3 length is 14 residues. V was trimmed by 2 bases and J by 0 bases, leaving 5 bases between them. Germline V gives CDR1 SNHLY, CDR2 FYNNEI.

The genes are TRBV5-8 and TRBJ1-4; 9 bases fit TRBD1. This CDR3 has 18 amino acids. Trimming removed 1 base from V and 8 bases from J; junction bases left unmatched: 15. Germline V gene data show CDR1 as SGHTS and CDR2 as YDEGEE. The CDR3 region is CASSLRRQTGGRGEKLFF. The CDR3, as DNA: TGTGCCAGCAGCTTGAGGCGCCAGACAGGGGGGAGAGGCGAAAAACTGTTTTTT.

Here the CDR3 reads CASTDRQGPTDTQYF. CDR3 nucleotides: TGCGCCAGCACAGATCGGCAGGGTCCGACAGATACGCAGTATTTT. This chain links TRBV5-1 with TRBJ2-3; possibly TRBD1 for D (5 bases). Per germline, CDR1 SGHRS and CDR2 YFSETQ. V was pared by 6 bases and J by 3 bases, with 17 bases between. The CDR3 runs to 15 residues.

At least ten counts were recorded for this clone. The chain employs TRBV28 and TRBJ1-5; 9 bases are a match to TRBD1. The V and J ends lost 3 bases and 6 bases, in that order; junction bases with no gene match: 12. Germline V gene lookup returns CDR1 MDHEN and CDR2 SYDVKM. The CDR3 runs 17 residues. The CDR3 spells CASSFTIYRGPTQPQHF. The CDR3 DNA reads TGTGCCAGCAGTTTCACCATCTACAGGGGGCCTACTCAGCCCCAGCATTTT.

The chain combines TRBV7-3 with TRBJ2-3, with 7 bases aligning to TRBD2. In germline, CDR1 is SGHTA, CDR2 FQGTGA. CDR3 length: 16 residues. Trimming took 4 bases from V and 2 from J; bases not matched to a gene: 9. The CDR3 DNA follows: TGTGCCAGCAGCTCCTCTAGCGGCAGCTACACAGATACGCAGTATTTT. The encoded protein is CASSSSSGSYTDTQYF.

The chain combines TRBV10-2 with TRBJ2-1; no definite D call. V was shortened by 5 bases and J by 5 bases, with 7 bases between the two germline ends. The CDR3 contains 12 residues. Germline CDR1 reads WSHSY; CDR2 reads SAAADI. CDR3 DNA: TGCGCCAGCAGTTCCCCTGACAATGAGCAGTTCTTC. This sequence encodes CASSSPDNEQFF.